These 27 T cell receptor beta chains were sequenced from one sample in a study of cytomegalovirus exposure and HLA in healthy donors. Vbeta (60) and Jbeta (13) primers were used in the PCR. Only in-frame clones appear in the TCRdb table, and some are missing; sequencing was by immunoSEQ multiplex PCR. The table shows roughly 62,000 clones, with 60% to 85% occurring only once. Material: PBMCs. The receptors stem from a woman in her thirties or forties in good health and CMV-seropositive.

This clone appeared once. The chain carries TRBV7-3 and TRBJ2-3; D unclear. The CDR3 extends over 13 amino acids. The V and J ends lost 4 bases and 4 bases respectively, with 9 bases between them. Germline-derived CDR1 and CDR2 are SGHTA and FQGTGA. CDR3 in amino acids: CASSSSMSDTQYF. In nucleotides, the CDR3 is TGTGCCAGCAGCTCCTCTATGTCAGATACGCAGTATTTT.

Of note for this clone: The same CDR3 is also encoded by other DNA sequences in this sample. The chain has TRBV7-3 and TRBJ2-7; D is perhaps TRBD2 (6 bases). The CDR3 totals 16 residues. Trimming left V 4 bases short and J 2 bases short, with 18 bases between. Germline CDR1 reads SGHTA; CDR2 reads FQGTGA. The CDR3 loop is CASSSSAGTPPYEQYF. In DNA form, the CDR3 reads TGTGCCAGCAGCTCTTCAGCCGGGACTCCACCCTACGAGCAGTACTTC.

This clone has more than one count but fewer than ten. V gene TRBV7-9 combines with J gene TRBJ2-7; 15 bases map to TRBD2. The V gene's germline CDR1 is SEHNR and CDR2 FQNEAQ (reference sequence). This CDR3 comprises 15 residues. The V gene end was trimmed by 5 bases and the J gene end by 4 bases; junction bases not matched to a gene: 3. CDR3 sequence reads: CASSPGTSGGYEQYF. CDR3 DNA: TGTGCCAGCAGCCCAGGGACTAGCGGGGGGTACGAGCAGTACTTC.

V usage is TRBV2 and J usage is TRBJ2-3, with TRBD2 as a possible D gene (6 bases). Germline lookup yields CDR1 SNHLY and CDR2 FYNNEI. This CDR3 is built from 13 residues. V dropped 7 bases and J dropped 4 bases, with 12 bases sitting between them. The chain's CDR3 is CASIREAPDTQYF. The CDR3 DNA is TGTGCCAGCATAAGGGAGGCCCCAGATACGCAGTATTTT.

The chain joins TRBV11-2 to TRBJ1-6, with a possible D match to TRBD1 (5 bases). The CDR3 consists of 15 residues. V was trimmed by 2 bases and J by 10 bases, leaving 15 bases between them. The V gene's germline CDR1 is SGHAT and CDR2 FQNNGV. CDR3 DNA sequence: TGTGCCAGCAGCTTAACTCCGGGACTAAGGTCACCCCTCCACTTT. Its protein is CASSLTPGLRSPLHF.

The chain carries TRBV5-4 and TRBJ2-1; 8 bases align to TRBD1. This CDR3 is 17 amino acids long. The V and J ends lost 4 bases and 7 bases, in that order; junction bases with no gene match: 16. CDR1 and CDR2 (germline): SGHNT, YYREEE (reference sequence). Here the CDR3 DNA reads TGTGCCAGCAGCCTGGAGGGGTTTCGGACAGGGTCTAATGAGCAGTTCTTC. Translated, it gives CASSLEGFRTGSNEQFF.

The sample holds one count of this clone. The V and J genes are TRBV7-2 and TRBJ2-3; 11 bases agree with TRBD2. Germline V gene data show CDR1 as SGHTA and CDR2 as FQGNSA. This CDR3 comprises 17 residues. The ends lost 5 bases at V and 4 bases at J; junction bases unmatched: 11. The CDR3 protein is CASSPRASGGWADTQYF. As DNA, the CDR3 is TGTGCCAGCAGCCCAAGGGCTAGCGGGGGGTGGGCAGATACGCAGTATTTT.

This sequence joins TRBV7-9 and TRBJ2-7, with 9 nucleotides matching TRBD2. The CDR3 contains 14 residues. The junction had 2 bases not matched to a gene; V was cut back by 5 bases and J by 0 bases. The germline gives CDR1 SEHNR, CDR2 FQNEAQ (reference sequence). The CDR3 DNA follows: TGTGCCAGCAGCCCTAGCGGGGCCTCCTACGAGCAGTACTTC. Protein sequence: CASSPSGASYEQYF.

The chain has TRBV9 and TRBJ2-7; D is perhaps TRBD1 (6 bases). The germline V and J ends were trimmed by 0 bases and 2 bases, with 12 bases remaining between them. The germline gives CDR1 SGDLS, CDR2 YYNGEE. The CDR3 is made up of 15 amino acids. This CDR3 reads CASSVEGRGTYEQYF. The CDR3 bases are TGTGCCAGCAGCGTAGAAGGCAGGGGAACCTACGAGCAGTACTTC.

The J gene is TRBJ2-7, the V gene TRBV9; a weak D match, TRBD1 (6 bases). Germline V gives CDR1 SGDLS, CDR2 YYNGEE. This CDR3 is 12 amino acids long. The V and J ends lost 6 bases and 3 bases respectively, with 10 bases between them. CDR3 loop: CASNRDGYEQYF. The DNA of the CDR3 is TGTGCCAGCAACAGGGACGGCTACGAGCAGTACTTC.

The J gene is TRBJ1-4, the V gene TRBV5-8; 10 bases map to TRBD1. The ends lost 5 bases at V and 6 bases at J; junction bases unmatched: 4. The CDR3 runs 14 residues. In germline, CDR1 is SGHTS, CDR2 YDEGEE. The CDR3 loop reads CASSSGTGDEKLFF. DNA of the CDR3: TGTGCCAGCAGTTCCGGGACAGGGGATGAAAAACTGTTTTTT.

A few counts support this clone. The rearrangement links TRBV28 to TRBJ2-1; 8 nucleotides line up with TRBD1. This CDR3 is 14 amino acids long. V lost 5 bases and J lost 9; bases outside the gene matches: 9. The germline gives CDR1 MDHEN, CDR2 SYDVKM. CDR3 nucleotides: TGTGCCAGCAGTCCGCCTCCAGGGGGCAGTGAGCAGTTCTTC. This translates into CASSPPPGGSEQFF.

A word on this clone: Other DNA sequences from this sample encode an identical CDR3 as well. This chain links TRBV6-4 with TRBJ2-2; 12 positions match TRBD2. CDR1 is MRHNA, CDR2 SNTAGT, per germline. The V and J ends lost 5 bases and 5 bases, in that order; junction bases with no gene match: 9. This CDR3 is built from 17 residues. CDR3 sequence (DNA): TGTGCCAGCAGTCGACTAGCGGGGGCTAAAAAGACCGGGGAGCTGTTTTTT. Its protein is CASSRLAGAKKTGELFF.

J is TRBJ1-4 and V is TRBV13; TRBD1 might be the D (6 bases). The germline V gene has CDR1 PRHDT and CDR2 FYEKMQ (reference sequence). V was shortened by 2 bases and J by 10 bases, with 11 bases between the two germline ends. The CDR3 has 13 residues. CDR3 residues: CASSLYEQGKLFF. The DNA of the CDR3 is TGTGCCAGCAGCTTATATGAACAGGGAAAACTGTTTTTT.

The chain is built from TRBV9 and TRBJ1-2; TRBD1 matches 10 bases. V shed 4 bases and J 6 bases; nucleotides not matched to a gene: 9. The CDR3 consists of 15 residues. The V gene's germline CDR1 is SGDLS and CDR2 YYNGEE. CDR3 DNA: TGTGCCAGCAGCCCCTCCGGGACAGGGGTAGATGGCTACACCTTC. It translates to CASSPSGTGVDGYTF.

The gene calls are TRBV11-2 and TRBJ2-7, with 9 bases identical to TRBD1. The CDR3 spans 15 residues. Germline V gene data show CDR1 as SGHAT and CDR2 as FQNNGV. The V gene end was trimmed by 0 bases and the J gene end by 5 bases; junction bases not matched to a gene: 5. The CDR3: CASSLDRGQGHEQYF. The CDR3 bases are TGTGCCAGCAGCTTAGATCGGGGACAGGGCCACGAGCAGTACTTC.

The V gene is TRBV4-1, the J gene TRBJ1-2; 10 bases map to TRBD1. Germline V gene data show CDR1 as MGHRA and CDR2 as YSYEKL. With V trimmed by 7 bases and J by 5 bases, 7 bases remained unmatched. This CDR3 is built from 14 residues. DNA of the CDR3: TGCGCCAGCACGATACGACAGGGGGCTTATGGCTACACCTTC. As protein: CASTIRQGAYGYTF.

V and J are TRBV19 and TRBJ2-1; D possibly corresponds to TRBD2 (5 bases). The germline V gene encodes CDR1 LNHDA and CDR2 SQIVND (reference sequence). Trimming removed 5 bases at V and 0 bases at J, with 14 bases between. The CDR3 has 16 amino acids. The DNA for the CDR3 is TGTGCCAGTAGTCCGAGTTCGGGGAGCTCCTACAATGAGCAGTTCTTC. The encoded protein is CASSPSSGSSYNEQFF.

The chain has TRBV11-2 and TRBJ1-4; D is uncertain. CDR1 and CDR2 from the germline V gene are SGHAT and FQNNGV. The CDR3 is 12 residues long. V was cut by 3 bases and J by 14 bases, with 13 bases left in between. CDR3 region: CASSLVGGWLFF. CDR3 in DNA: TGTGCCAGCAGCTTGGTCGGAGGGTGGCTGTTTTTT.

The rearrangement joins TRBV27 to TRBJ2-5; the match to TRBD1 covers 8 bases. The end of the DNA is better explained by TRBJ2-7, so the J call may be wrong. Germline values: CDR1 MNHEY, CDR2 SMNVEV (reference sequence). This CDR3 region has 17 residues. CDR3 amino acids: CASSYTKQGEDSYEQYF. CDR3 sequence (DNA): TGTGCCAGCAGTTATACGAAACAGGGGGAGGACAGCTACGAGCAGTACTTC.

V is TRBV27 and J is TRBJ2-1, with 8 bases aligning to TRBD2. Germline V CDR1 and CDR2: MNHEY, SMNVEV (reference sequence). This CDR3 has 13 residues. Unmatched junction bases numbered 6, after V lost 10 bases and J lost 4 bases. The CDR3 region has the DNA TGTGCCACCCTTGGCGGGGGGTACAATGAGCAGTTCTTC. Translation gives CATLGGGYNEQFF.

V gene TRBV7-9 combines with J gene TRBJ1-6; TRBD1 matches 7 bases. The CDR3 spans 12 residues. After removal of 4 bases from V and 13 bases from J, the junction contained 4 bases not matched to a gene. Germline CDR1 SEHNR, CDR2 FQNEAQ (reference sequence). In DNA form, the CDR3 reads TGTGCCAGCAGCTGGGGACAGTCTCCCCTCCACTTT. It translates to CASSWGQSPLHF.

This chain connects TRBV11-2 to TRBJ2-7, with TRBD1 as a possible D gene (6 bases). This CDR3 is 13 amino acids long. CDR1 and CDR2 from the germline V gene are SGHAT and FQNNGV. The germline V and J ends were trimmed by 5 bases and 5 bases, with 13 bases remaining between them. CDR3 amino acids: CASSVQGFDEQYF. In DNA, the CDR3 is TGTGCCAGCAGCGTACAGGGTTTTGACGAGCAGTACTTC.

The V call is TRBV19, the J call TRBJ2-1, with D maybe TRBD2 (5 bases). This CDR3 is built from 14 residues. V dropped 6 bases and J dropped 3 bases, with 12 bases sitting between them. Germline lookup yields CDR1 LNHDA and CDR2 SQIVND (reference sequence). CDR3 DNA sequence: TGTGCCAGTAGCATAAGCGGCGTCTACAATGAGCAGTTCTTC. This translates into CASSISGVYNEQFF.

This chain uses TRBV30 with TRBJ1-5; the D gene is possibly TRBD1 (6 bases). The CDR3 is made up of 14 amino acids. The germline V and J ends were trimmed by 3 bases and 0 bases, with 9 bases remaining between them. Germline CDR1 and CDR2: GTSNPN and SVGIG (reference sequence). This CDR3 reads CAWRTGSSNQPQHF. The CDR3 DNA is TGTGCCTGGAGAACAGGGTCTAGCAATCAGCCCCAGCATTTT.

The chain combines TRBV5-1 with TRBJ2-1; D not certain. Germline assignment: CDR1 SGHRS and CDR2 YFSETQ. The CDR3 is 12 amino acids. The V and J ends lost 2 bases and 7 bases respectively, with 7 bases between them. The CDR3 is CASSLSRNEQFF. CDR3 coding DNA: TGCGCCAGCAGCTTATCGAGAAATGAGCAGTTCTTC.

A single count supports this clone. This chain links TRBV5-4 with TRBJ1-3; the match to TRBD1 covers 7 bases. The CDR3 consists of 15 residues. Unmatched junction bases numbered 6, after V lost 4 bases and J lost 2 bases. Germline CDR1 reads SGHNT; CDR2 reads YYREEE (reference sequence). Here the CDR3 reads CASSPDRIPGNTIYF. CDR3 DNA: TGTGCCAGCAGCCCGGACAGGATCCCTGGAAACACCATATATTTT.